These 30 T cell receptor beta chains share one sample of origin, sequenced in a study of PD-1 blockade in classical Hodgkin lymphoma. TCRdb keeps only in-frame clones here, not all; method: immunoSEQ multiplex PCR. The table has about 22,000 clones, about 70% seen once. There was relapse after autologous stem cell transplantation in every patient, and there was variation in brentuximab vedotin exposure. This specimen was peripheral blood mononuclear cells (PBMCs), taken at baseline. Receptor source: a human donor with classical Hodgkin lymphoma.

The V call is TRBV28, the J call TRBJ2-7, with D possibly being TRBD1 (6 bases). The CDR3 is made up of 13 amino acids. Trimming removed 6 bases at V and 2 bases at J, with 11 bases between. Germline loops: CDR1 MDHEN, CDR2 SYDVKM. CDR3 nucleotide sequence: TGTGCCAGCAGCTTAACAGGGACCTACGAGCAGTACTTC. Protein product: CASSLTGTYEQYF.

J is TRBJ1-4 and V is TRBV2; D might be TRBD1 (5 bases). Trimming pared 1 base from V and 0 bases from J, leaving 12 bases between. This CDR3 has 17 amino acids. Germline-derived CDR1 and CDR2 are SNHLY and FYNNEI. CDR3 coding DNA: TGTGCCAGCAGTGAAGTTGGGGCTGTTACAACTAATGAAAAACTGTTTTTT. Protein sequence: CASSEVGAVTTNEKLFF.

With regard to this clone: One end of the junction varies from germline; a read error may be responsible. V is TRBV9 and J is TRBJ1-2; 7 nucleotides align to TRBD1. Germline V lookup: CDR1 SGDLS, CDR2 YYNGEE. This CDR3 comprises 13 residues. The CDR3 nucleotides are TGTGCCAGCAGCGGAGGCTATGGGACAGCCAACCTCTTC. Its translation is CASSGGYGTANLF.

The chain links TRBV28 to TRBJ2-5; 8 nucleotides agree with TRBD2. Germline V CDR1 and CDR2: MDHEN, SYDVKM. After removal of 6 bases from V and 5 bases from J, the junction contained 8 bases not matched to a gene. The CDR3 is made up of 14 amino acids. In DNA form, the CDR3 reads TGTGCCAGCAGGTCGGGAGGGCGGGGTGAGACCCAGTACTTC. Its translation is CASRSGGRGETQYF. Filled out from reference TRBV28 and TRBJ2-5, the complete variable domain reads DVKVTQSSRYLVKRTGEKVFLECVQDMDHENMFWYRQDPGLGLRLIYFSYDVKMKEKGDIPEGYSVSREKKERFSLILESASTNQTSMYLCASRSGGRGETQYFGPGTRLLVL.

The chain joins TRBV4-3 to TRBJ1-3, with 7 bases lining up with TRBD1. The CDR3 loop spans 16 amino acids. Germline lookup yields CDR1 LGHNA and CDR2 YSLEER. Trimming at V came to 4 bases and at J to 2 bases, leaving 8 bases not matched to a gene. CDR3 amino acids: CASSPGRQGAGNTIYF. Written as DNA, the CDR3 is TGCGCCAGCAGCCCAGGTCGACAGGGAGCTGGAAACACCATATATTTT.

This rearrangement joins TRBV2 to TRBJ2-2, with a possible D match to TRBD1 (5 bases). The CDR3 has 16 amino acids. Trimming stripped 4 bases from V and 1 base from J, with 13 bases between. The germline V gene has CDR1 SNHLY and CDR2 FYNNEI. CDR3 in DNA: TGTGCCAGCAGTGTTCAGGGATTGGGGAACACCGGGGAGCTGTTTTTT. This encodes CASSVQGLGNTGELFF.

CDR3 sequence (DNA): TGCGCCAGCAGCTTGGAAGGGGGGAACACTGAAGCTTTCTTT. Translation: CASSLEGGNTEAFF. This chain joins TRBV5-1 and TRBJ1-1, with D maybe TRBD1 (6 bases). Germline loops: CDR1 SGHRS, CDR2 YFSETQ. The V and J ends lost 0 bases and 1 base respectively, with 7 bases between them. CDR3 length: 14 amino acids.

The V call is TRBV5-1, the J call TRBJ2-3; the D is unclear. The CDR3 consists of 16 residues. The ends were cut back, 2 bases at V and 6 bases at J, with 19 bases in the middle. Germline lookup yields CDR1 SGHRS and CDR2 YFSETQ. CDR3 loop: CASSFRPSQGLDTQYF. CDR3 in DNA: TGCGCCAGCAGCTTTCGGCCCTCCCAAGGGCTGGATACGCAGTATTTT. Filled out from reference TRBV5-1 and TRBJ2-3, the complete variable domain reads KAGVTQTPRYLIKTRGQQVTLSCSPISGHRSVSWYQQTPGQGLQFLFEYFSETQRNKGNFPGRFSGRQFSNSRSEMNVSTLELGDSALYLCASSFRPSQGLDTQYFGPGTRLTVL.

The gene calls are TRBV4-1 and TRBJ2-1; 7 bases are shared with TRBD2. CDR3 length equals 15 residues. Germline values: CDR1 MGHRA, CDR2 YSYEKL. V was clipped by 2 bases and J by 5 bases; unmatched bases: 6. CDR3 in amino acids: CASSQTSDGHNEQFF. The CDR3 DNA follows: TGCGCCAGCAGCCAAACTAGCGATGGGCACAATGAGCAGTTCTTC.

In this sample, this clone turned up once. The rearrangement joins TRBV2 to TRBJ1-5, with unresolved D. Germline V gives CDR1 SNHLY, CDR2 FYNNEI. Trimming took off 7 bases at V and 0 bases at J, with 10 bases between the two ends. The CDR3 extends over 14 amino acids. The CDR3: CASKGAYSNQPQHF. As DNA, the CDR3 is TGTGCCAGCAAGGGCGCGTATAGCAATCAGCCCCAGCATTTT.

The gene calls are TRBV11-2 and TRBJ2-5, with a weak D call TRBD2 (5 bases). CDR1 and CDR2 from the germline V gene are SGHAT and FQNNGV. The V end lost 5 bases, the J end lost 1 base, and 8 bases lay between the germline ends. The CDR3 contains 13 residues. The CDR3 reads CASSRTFQETQYF. The CDR3 DNA sequence: TGTGCCAGCAGCCGGACTTTCCAAGAGACCCAGTACTTC.

On this clone: A much bigger clone sits one base away, suggesting this may be a read error. This chain connects TRBV6-1 to TRBJ2-7, with D hard to call. V was cut by 4 bases and J by 4 bases, with 2 bases left in between. This CDR3 region has 10 residues. Germline assignment: CDR1 MNHNS and CDR2 SASEGT. CDR3 DNA: TGTGCCAGCAGTGCATACGAGCAGTACTTC. This gives the protein CASSAYEQYF.

The V call is TRBV6-1, the J call TRBJ1-1; D call uncertain. The germline V and J ends were trimmed by 6 bases and 3 bases, with 14 bases remaining between them. The CDR3 is 14 amino acids. Germline assignment: CDR1 MNHNS and CDR2 SASEGT. The CDR3 region is CASREGQAYTEAFF. Written as DNA, the CDR3 is TGTGCCAGCAGGGAGGGTCAGGCTTACACTGAAGCTTTCTTT.

This clone was observed a few times. The rearrangement uses TRBV23-1 and TRBJ1-4, with D uncertain. TRBV23-1 belongs to the ORF category, with a function that is uncertain. Trimming cost V 0 bases and J 5 bases, with 13 bases left between them. The CDR3 spans 16 residues. CDR3 DNA: TGCGCCAGCAGTCAATCCGTGATAGCGACGAATGAAAAACTGTTTTTT. Amino acid sequence: CASSQSVIATNEKLFF.

This sequence joins TRBV6-5 and TRBJ1-5; 7 bases align to TRBD1. The CDR3 is 14 residues long. Germline-derived CDR1 and CDR2 are MNHEY and SVGAGI. V lost 4 bases and J lost 3; bases outside the gene matches: 3. The CDR3 sequence is CASSSGQFNQPQHF. Here the CDR3 DNA reads TGTGCCAGCAGTTCGGGACAGTTCAATCAGCCCCAGCATTTT.

This clone was seen just once. V usage is TRBV29-1 and J usage is TRBJ1-2; the D gene is possibly TRBD1 (6 bases). Trimming stripped 1 base from V and 3 bases from J, with 21 bases between. Germline V gene data show CDR1 as SQVTM and CDR2 as ANQGSEA. The CDR3 spans 17 residues. CDR3 region: CSVEGNPNRDSYYGYTF. DNA of the CDR3: TGCAGCGTTGAAGGTAACCCAAACAGGGACTCGTACTATGGCTACACCTTC.

This clone is labeled medium-sized (0.01 to 0.1%). V gene TRBV5-6 combines with J gene TRBJ1-1; D is perhaps TRBD1 (6 bases). CDR3 length: 13 residues. The V end was cut by 5 bases, the J end by 4 bases, with 12 bases between. Germline V gene lookup returns CDR1 SGHDT and CDR2 YYEEEE. This CDR3 reads CASSYGGSTEAFF. The DNA for the CDR3 is TGTGCCAGCAGTTACGGGGGCTCCACTGAAGCTTTCTTT.

This clone was seen more than once but under ten times. J is TRBJ2-7 and V is TRBV5-1, with TRBD2 matching over 12 bases. V dropped 4 bases and J dropped 3; count of bases not matched to a gene: 2. Germline CDR1 SGHRS, CDR2 YFSETQ. The CDR3 spans 14 residues. The DNA for the CDR3 is TGCGCCAGCAGCGTGGGACTAGCGGGCTACGAGCAGTACTTC. Residues: CASSVGLAGYEQYF.

The chain carries TRBV7-9 and TRBJ1-1; 12 bases are shared with TRBD1. The CDR3 is 17 residues long. Germline lookup yields CDR1 SEHNR and CDR2 FQNEAQ (reference sequence). V lost 5 bases, J lost 2 bases, and 9 bases stayed unmatched. DNA of the CDR3: TGTGCCAGCAGCCCACGAATCGGGACAGGGGGCAACACTGAAGCTTTCTTT. Translation: CASSPRIGTGGNTEAFF.

The chain has TRBV6-5 and TRBJ2-1; 7 bases line up with TRBD2. Germline trimming cut 8 bases from V and 8 bases from J; bases unmatched to any gene: 9. The germline V gene has CDR1 MNHEY and CDR2 SVGAGI. The CDR3 totals 13 residues. This CDR3 is CASSSGDFYEQFF. For the CDR3, the DNA is TGTGCCAGCTCCAGCGGGGACTTCTATGAGCAGTTCTTC.

The chain couples TRBV11-3 to TRBJ2-1; 8 bases are a match to TRBD1. This CDR3 spans 13 amino acids. From germline, CDR1 is SGHNT and CDR2 YENEEA. V shed 6 bases, J shed 6 bases, and the junction held 4 bases outside the gene matches. CDR3 coding DNA: TGTGCCAGCAGACCCACAGGGGGCAATGAGCAGTTCTTC. Translated, it gives CASRPTGGNEQFF.

Points on this clone: Different DNA sequences within this sample yield the same CDR3. The chain combines TRBV7-9 with TRBJ2-1; the D call may be TRBD1 or TRBD2 (5 bases each). From germline, CDR1 is SEHNR and CDR2 FQNEAQ (reference sequence). V lost 5 bases to trimming and J lost 5 bases, with 7 bases between them. The CDR3 spans 12 residues. For the CDR3, the DNA is TGTGCCAGCAGCCTGGGGGACAATGAGCAGTTCTTC. It yields the protein CASSLGDNEQFF.

The sample holds a few counts of this clone. The V and J genes are TRBV19 and TRBJ2-1; no clear D gene. The V and J ends lost 6 bases and 2 bases respectively, with 11 bases between them. CDR1 and CDR2 from the germline V gene are LNHDA and SQIVND (reference sequence). This CDR3 spans 14 amino acids. CDR3 in DNA: TGTGCCAGTAGAGGGCTCCACACCTACAATGAGCAGTTCTTC. Encoded protein: CASRGLHTYNEQFF.

This clone was seen a single time. CDR3 loop: CASSPVNYEQYF. CDR3 in DNA: TGTGCCAGCAGTCCCGTTAACTACGAGCAGTACTTC. The genes are TRBV2 and TRBJ2-7, with unresolved D. The ends were cut back, 5 bases at V and 3 bases at J, with 8 bases in the middle. Germline V gives CDR1 SNHLY, CDR2 FYNNEI. The CDR3 spans 12 residues.

This chain joins TRBV10-3 and TRBJ2-2; D gene uncertain. CDR1 is ENHRY and CDR2 is SYGVKD in the germline V gene. The CDR3 length is 16 residues. Trimming removed 4 bases from V and 2 bases from J, with 14 bases in between. The CDR3 DNA is TGTGCCATCAGTGCCACAGCTACCGCTAACACCGGGGAGCTGTTTTTT. This sequence encodes CAISATATANTGELFF.

The chain is built from TRBV6-1 and TRBJ2-1, with D possibly matching TRBD1 (5 bases). Germline lookup yields CDR1 MNHNS and CDR2 SASEGT. V was clipped by 6 bases and J by 0 bases, with 12 bases between them. This CDR3 is 15 amino acids long. The CDR3 coding sequence is TGTGCCAGCAGGTTGTGGGGCGGCTCCTACAATGAGCAGTTCTTC. It yields the protein CASRLWGGSYNEQFF.

V and J are TRBV7-3 and TRBJ2-1; D is ambiguous. Trimming left V 4 bases short and J 5 bases short, with 21 bases between. Per the germline V gene, CDR1 is SGHTA and CDR2 is FQGTGA. This CDR3 is 17 amino acids long. CDR3 DNA sequence: TGTGCCAGCAGCTCTCTCCCCGGACCGACACAAGACAATGAGCAGTTCTTC. Translation gives CASSSLPGPTQDNEQFF.

The chain combines TRBV6-6 with TRBJ2-4; maybe TRBD1 (6 bases). Trimming cost V 5 bases and J 14 bases, with 13 bases left between them. Germline CDR1 is MNHNY and CDR2 is SVGAGI (reference sequence). The CDR3 covers 11 residues. The chain's CDR3 is CASSAGTQKYF. The CDR3 coding sequence is TGTGCCAGCAGTGCCGGGACACAGAAGTACTTC.

This chain uses TRBV6-1 with TRBJ1-1; tentative D call: TRBD1 (6 bases). V was cut by 5 bases and J by 6 bases, with 16 bases left in between. This CDR3 contains 14 residues. Per germline, CDR1 MNHNS and CDR2 SASEGT. CDR3 protein: CASSFRGYGAEAFF. The CDR3 nucleotides read TGTGCCAGCAGTTTTAGGGGGTATGGGGCTGAAGCTTTCTTT.

This chain joins TRBV4-3 and TRBJ1-2; possibly TRBD1 for D (6 bases). V was clipped by 4 bases and J by 5 bases, with 23 bases between them. The V gene's germline CDR1 is LGHNA and CDR2 YSLEER. The CDR3 contains 17 residues. CDR3 region: CASSRGTSQGPGYGYTF. In DNA, the CDR3 is TGCGCCAGCAGCCGCGGGACATCACAGGGACCCGGGTATGGCTACACCTTC.